The source of this TCR beta chain is a study of PD-1 blockade in classical Hodgkin lymphoma. Background on the study: Patients were infused with nivolumab 3 mg/kg every 2 weeks. Broader study findings: Before treatment, complete responders showed about the same diversity as newly diagnosed patients.

The time point denotes: cycle 4 day 1 (C4D1), after less than 7 weeks of nivolumab. All the patients suffered relapse after autologous stem cell transplantation, and brentuximab vedotin exposure differed. About this clone itself: Its antigen is not identified.

TCRdb keeps only in-frame clones here, not all; method: immunoSEQ multiplex PCR. The data hold 35,000 to 50,000 clones, with roughly 65% observed a single time. The germline gives CDR1 GTSNPN, CDR2 SVGIG (reference sequence). The CDR3 is 14 amino acids. The V end lost 0 bases, the J end lost 6 bases, and 11 bases lay between the germline ends. This TCR came from a human donor with classical Hodgkin lymphoma. The specimen was peripheral blood mononuclear cells (PBMCs), collected before the fourth cycle of nivolumab. The J gene is TRBJ1-4, the V gene TRBV30; no clear D gene. The DNA of the CDR3 is TGTGCCTGGAGTGTTTCCATAAGGGATGAAAAACTGTTTTTT. It specifies CAWSVSIRDEKLFF.